This T cell receptor (beta chain) was recovered during a study of shared clonotypes between healthy human individuals. Sequencing used immunoSEQ multiplex PCR; TCRdb keeps in-frame clones, though not all of them. The sample shows about 990,000 clones, 75% to 85% of them seen only once. The CDR3 sequence is 14 residues long. Trimming shortened V by 1 base and J by 1 base, and 7 bases separated the two germline ends. In germline, CDR1 is SEHNR, CDR2 FQNEAQ (reference sequence). Concerning this clone: Its cognate antigen is unknown.

Points from the study as a whole: Sequencing depth was a factor that was expected to affect clonotype sharing among donors. Incompleteness in sorted-subset sequencing, despite large depth, was shown by rarefaction.

The chain joins TRBV7-9 to TRBJ1-1; D is unresolved. Sequencing was performed on memory CD4+ T cells from PBMCs. The subset denotes: CD45RA-negative fraction. This sequence originates from a man younger than 35 in good health. Some clones in this sample may be carry-over from other donors' samples. The CDR3 reads CASSLVGRNTEAFF. CDR3 DNA: TGTGCCAGCAGCTTAGTGGGGAGGAACACTGAAGCTTTCTTT.